Sequencing of this T cell receptor beta chain was carried out in a study of CD8 T cells in Susac syndrome. The CDR3 runs 15 residues. CDR1 and CDR2 (germline): LGHDT, YNNKEL (reference sequence). Random hexamers were used to reverse transcribe an amount of roughly 0.45 to 1 ug RNA. By means of immunoSEQ multiplex PCR, TCR beta CDR3 spanning 54 Vbeta and 13 Jbeta underwent amplification. MiXCR, run by TCRdb on the immunoSEQ multiplex PCR reads, gives a single entry per CDR3 protein. The sample carries under 150,000 distinct CDR3 sequences, 80% recorded once. About this clonotype: Mismatch with germline at one junction end may stem from a read error.

The sequenced target, TCR beta, came from blood CD8+ and CD4+ T cells. The TCR comes from a human donor with multiple sclerosis. The chain joins TRBV3-1 to TRBJ1-2; D is perhaps TRBD1 (5 bases). Sequencing was performed on CD8+ T cells from PBMCs. CDR3 region: CASSEEGSGSYGYTF. CDR3 nucleotide sequence: TGTGCCAGCAGCGAAGAGGGGTCGGGGAGCTATGGCTACACCTTC.